This TCR beta chain came from a study of blood T cell repertoires in COVID-19. Study-level background: From the United States, Italy and Spain came samples of acute and convalescent COVID-19.

Some clones are missing from TCRdb's copy, which holds only in-frame ones; the method was immunoSEQ multiplex PCR. This sample has about 300,000 clones, with about nine tenths found just once. CDR1 SEHNR and CDR2 FQNEAQ come from the germline V gene (reference sequence). This CDR3 is built from 16 residues. Trimming took off 5 bases at V and 1 base at J, with 14 bases between the two ends. J is TRBJ2-2 and V is TRBV7-9; the D gene is possibly TRBD1 (5 bases). This TCR derives from a woman between 25 and 40 years old who had recovered from COVID-19. The sequenced sample was peripheral blood. CDR3 sequence (DNA): TGTGCCAGCAGCCAAGGACACATTAAGAACACCGGGGAGCTGTTTTTT. Translation: CASSQGHIKNTGELFF.